The 2 T cell receptor beta chains below were found in one sample sequenced in a study of identical twins. TCRdb recomputed calls from the 5' RACE reads with MiXCR, one row per CDR3 protein. In the table there are around 1.7 million distinct CDR3 sequences, more than 30% of which are singletons. The specimen was cord blood. These receptors all stem from a newborn girl in good health.

The table lists this clonotype with many counts. The genes are TRBV27 and TRBJ1-2, with D unresolved. The V end was cut by 2 bases, the J end by 4 bases, with 8 bases between. CDR1 and CDR2 (germline): MNHEY, SMNVEV (reference sequence). There are 13 residues in the CDR3. CDR3 in DNA: TGTGCCAGCAGTTTAGGGATTTCCTATGGCTACACCTTC. It yields the protein CASSLGISYGYTF.

This clonotype was seen more than once but under ten times. The rearrangement links TRBV20-1 to TRBJ2-1, with 9 bases fitting TRBD2. The CDR3 covers 15 residues. The V and J ends lost 5 bases and 0 bases, in that order; junction bases with no gene match: 5. In germline, CDR1 is DFQATT, CDR2 SNEGSKA (reference sequence). CDR3 sequence: CSALLSGSSYNEQFF. The CDR3 nucleotides read TGCAGTGCTCTCCTTAGCGGGAGCTCCTACAATGAGCAGTTCTTC.